This TCR beta chain appears in the sequencing data of a study of blood T cell repertoires in COVID-19. Study at large: PBMCs, B-cell-depleted T cells, or T cells provided the cDNA or gDNA that made up the material.

Only in-frame clones appear in the TCRdb table, and some are missing; sequencing was by immunoSEQ multiplex PCR. The table includes approximately 490,000 clones, around nine tenths detected once. Per germline, CDR1 LGHDT and CDR2 YNNKEL (reference sequence). The CDR3 spans 18 residues. The V segment lost 2 bases and the J segment 4 bases; nucleotides outside the gene matches: 12. The V gene is TRBV3-1 (or the pseudogene TRBV3-2), the J gene TRBJ2-1, with 9 bases aligning to TRBD1. The sequence was obtained from a woman aged 55-69 years who had recovered from COVID-19. Sequences were obtained from PBMCs or T cells enriched from blood (not recorded which). The CDR3 here is CASSQRGGGQGGYNEQFF. DNA for the CDR3: TGTGCCAGCAGCCAAAGGGGCGGGGGACAGGGAGGATACAATGAGCAGTTCTTC.